This is a list of T cell receptor beta chains from one sample in a study of blood T cells in healthy people across ages. One entry per CDR3 protein results from TCRdb running MiXCR on the 5' RACE reads. The sample holds 800,000 or so distinct CDR3 sequences, roughly 25% seen once. The same data also went into a second study, on T cells of mothers and their children.

Material: blood. These receptors all stem from a boy under 18 in good health. CDR3s leave out the opening cysteine and the closing phenylalanine or tryptophan.

j_gene: TRBJ2-1
v_gene: TRBV12-3/TRBV12-4
CDR3aa: ASTTSLGGGSYNEQF

j_gene: TRBJ2-7
v_gene: TRBV11-2
CDR3aa: ASSLNGIDYEQY

j_gene: TRBJ2-5
v_gene: TRBV5-1
CDR3aa: ASNLRTSGETQY

j_gene: TRBJ2-3
v_gene: TRBV3-1
CDR3aa: ASSQGVGGRTDTQY

j_gene: TRBJ2-1
v_gene: TRBV29-1
CDR3aa: SVVGTDFYNEQF

j_gene: -
v_gene: TRBV21-1
CDR3aa: ASSKLRGGGDEQY

j_gene: TRBJ2-5
v_gene: TRBV29-1
CDR3aa: SVESWVVETQY

j_gene: TRBJ1-2
v_gene: TRBV29-1
CDR3aa: SVGEANYGYT

j_gene: -
v_gene: TRBV6-1
CDR3aa: ASSSVGGGSTYEQY

j_gene: TRBJ2-4
v_gene: TRBV7-2
CDR3aa: ASSQGPIPTNIRY

j_gene: TRBJ2-5
v_gene: TRBV28
CDR3aa: ASSSPGDSQETQY

j_gene: TRBJ2-1
v_gene: TRBV20-1
CDR3aa: SARDPGFDVNEQF

j_gene: TRBJ1-5
v_gene: TRBV6-7
CDR3aa: APSEAGWNQPQH

j_gene: TRBJ1-1
v_gene: TRBV20-1
CDR3aa: SARAANTEAF

j_gene: TRBJ2-5
v_gene: TRBV5-4
CDR3aa: ASSLPPSGGGETQY

j_gene: TRBJ2-7
v_gene: TRBV18
CDR3aa: ASSEGYPTYEQY

j_gene: TRBJ2-1
v_gene: TRBV28
CDR3aa: ASRNSGGLYNEQF

j_gene: TRBJ2-1
v_gene: TRBV5-1
CDR3aa: ASSLGLAGVTNSYNEQF

j_gene: TRBJ1-1
v_gene: TRBV4-3
CDR3aa: ASSQADGGAGRRFHEAF

j_gene: TRBJ2-1
v_gene: TRBV4-1
CDR3aa: ASSQDFANEQF

j_gene: TRBJ2-5
v_gene: TRBV29-1
CDR3aa: SVEVNPYEEY

j_gene: TRBJ2-3
v_gene: TRBV5-1
CDR3aa: ASSQGTRGPDTQY

j_gene: TRBJ2-7
v_gene: TRBV9
CDR3aa: ASSVGATAYEQY

j_gene: TRBJ2-2
v_gene: TRBV28
CDR3aa: ASTLGFGTANTGELF

j_gene: -
v_gene: TRBV7-2
CDR3aa: ASSLEATLAKNIQY

j_gene: TRBJ2-3
v_gene: TRBV27
CDR3aa: ASQRTSGAGLDTQY

j_gene: TRBJ2-5
v_gene: TRBV29-1
CDR3aa: SAYRQFQETQY

j_gene: TRBJ2-7
v_gene: TRBV20-1
CDR3aa: SASTVSYEQY

j_gene: TRBJ1-4
v_gene: TRBV7-9
CDR3aa: ASSSWTSPGGTNEKLF

j_gene: -
v_gene: TRBV3-1
CDR3aa: ASSQVGTVGVDEQF

j_gene: TRBJ1-1
v_gene: TRBV4-3
CDR3aa: ASSQDGGVNTEAF

j_gene: TRBJ2-2
v_gene: TRBV5-1
CDR3aa: ASSLVVKNTGELF

j_gene: -
v_gene: TRBV7-8
CDR3aa: ASSLISEMNEQF

j_gene: TRBJ2-3
v_gene: TRBV28
CDR3aa: ASSTRGLDTDTQY

j_gene: -
v_gene: TRBV6-6
CDR3aa: ASSPGTGYNNEQF

j_gene: TRBJ2-2
v_gene: TRBV6-5
CDR3aa: ASSYEWEATGELF

j_gene: TRBJ2-3
v_gene: TRBV14
CDR3aa: ASSSHWQGSDTQY

j_gene: TRBJ1-2
v_gene: TRBV11-2
CDR3aa: ASRHANAHYGYT

j_gene: TRBJ1-1
v_gene: TRBV20-1
CDR3aa: SASPASINTEAF

j_gene: -
v_gene: TRBV9
CDR3aa: ASSVDLGRYEQY

j_gene: TRBJ2-2
v_gene: TRBV6-2/TRBV6-3
CDR3aa: ASSPSYTGELF

j_gene: TRBJ2-7
v_gene: TRBV12-3/TRBV12-4
CDR3aa: ASSAQQGAILSEQY

j_gene: TRBJ1-5
v_gene: TRBV7-9
CDR3aa: ASSLEEGSNQPQH

j_gene: TRBJ2-1
v_gene: TRBV15
CDR3aa: ATSSGPYFDNEQF

j_gene: TRBJ2-5
v_gene: TRBV3-1
CDR3aa: ASSHGETQY

j_gene: -
v_gene: TRBV6-6
CDR3aa: ASSYARRYEQY

j_gene: TRBJ2-2
v_gene: TRBV29-1
CDR3aa: SVPFWGDTGELF

j_gene: TRBJ2-1
v_gene: TRBV20-1
CDR3aa: SARGEGAKDEQF

j_gene: TRBJ1-2
v_gene: TRBV20-1
CDR3aa: SAVKDRVNYGYT

j_gene: TRBJ2-7
v_gene: TRBV28
CDR3aa: ASSSSGGLEYEQY

j_gene: TRBJ2-5
v_gene: TRBV29-1
CDR3aa: SVEPSGWAQETQY

j_gene: TRBJ1-4
v_gene: TRBV12-3/TRBV12-4
CDR3aa: ASSPGGAGEKLF

j_gene: TRBJ2-7
v_gene: TRBV7-2
CDR3aa: ASSLGRETHEQY

j_gene: TRBJ2-7
v_gene: TRBV29-1
CDR3aa: SVRGLAGSYEQY